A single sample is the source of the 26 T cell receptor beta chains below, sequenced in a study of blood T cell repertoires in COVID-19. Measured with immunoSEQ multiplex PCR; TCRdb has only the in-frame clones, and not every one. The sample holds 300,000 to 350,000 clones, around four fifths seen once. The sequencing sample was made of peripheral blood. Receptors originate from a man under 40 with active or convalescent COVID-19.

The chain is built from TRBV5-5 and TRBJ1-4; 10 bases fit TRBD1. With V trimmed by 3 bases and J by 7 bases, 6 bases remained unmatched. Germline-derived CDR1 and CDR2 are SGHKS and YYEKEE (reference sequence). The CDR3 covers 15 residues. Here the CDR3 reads CASSSGTGVAEKLFF. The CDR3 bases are TGTGCCAGCAGCTCCGGGACAGGGGTTGCTGAAAAACTGTTTTTT.

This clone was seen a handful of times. CDR3 sequence reads: CASSKRLTGCSSYNEQFF. DNA for the CDR3: TGTGCCAGCAGCAAAAGACTCACAGGTTGTAGCTCCTACAATGAGCAGTTCTTC. The rearrangement uses TRBV21-1 and TRBJ2-1; the table assigns TRBD1, which was not confirmed against the DNA. TRBV21-1 is listed as a pseudogene. The CDR3 is 18 residues long.

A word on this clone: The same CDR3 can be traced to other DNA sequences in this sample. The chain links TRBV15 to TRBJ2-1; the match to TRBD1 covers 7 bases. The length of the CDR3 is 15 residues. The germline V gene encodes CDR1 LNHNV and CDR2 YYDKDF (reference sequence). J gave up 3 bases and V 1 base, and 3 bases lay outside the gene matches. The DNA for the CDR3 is TGTGCCACCAGCAGAGTACGGGACAGCTACAATGAGCAGTTCTTC. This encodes CATSRVRDSYNEQFF.

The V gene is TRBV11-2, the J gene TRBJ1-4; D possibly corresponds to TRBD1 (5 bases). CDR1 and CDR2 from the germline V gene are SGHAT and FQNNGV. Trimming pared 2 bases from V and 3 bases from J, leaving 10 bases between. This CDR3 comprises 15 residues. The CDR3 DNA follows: TGTGCCAGCAGCTTAAACTTACAGGCTAATGAAAAACTGTTTTTT. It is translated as CASSLNLQANEKLFF.

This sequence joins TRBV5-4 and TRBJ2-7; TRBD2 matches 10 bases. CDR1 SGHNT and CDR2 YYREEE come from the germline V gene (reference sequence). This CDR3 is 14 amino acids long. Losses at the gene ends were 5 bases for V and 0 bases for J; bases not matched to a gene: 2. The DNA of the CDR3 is TGTGCCAGCAGGTTAGCGGGAGGCTCCTACGAGCAGTACTTC. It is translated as CASRLAGGSYEQYF.

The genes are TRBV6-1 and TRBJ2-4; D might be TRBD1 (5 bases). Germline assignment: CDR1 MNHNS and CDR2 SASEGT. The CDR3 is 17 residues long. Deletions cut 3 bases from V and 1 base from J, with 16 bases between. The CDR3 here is CASSEARGARAKNIQYF. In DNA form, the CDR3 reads TGTGCCAGCAGTGAGGCTAGGGGCGCGAGGGCCAAAAACATTCAGTACTTC.

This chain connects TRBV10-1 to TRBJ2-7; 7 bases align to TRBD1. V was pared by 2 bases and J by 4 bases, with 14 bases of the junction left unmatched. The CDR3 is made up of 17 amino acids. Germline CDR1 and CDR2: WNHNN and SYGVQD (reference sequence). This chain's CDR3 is CASSEPGQAPSFYEQYF. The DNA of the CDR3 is TGCGCCAGCAGTGAGCCCGGACAGGCCCCTTCCTTTTACGAGCAGTACTTC.

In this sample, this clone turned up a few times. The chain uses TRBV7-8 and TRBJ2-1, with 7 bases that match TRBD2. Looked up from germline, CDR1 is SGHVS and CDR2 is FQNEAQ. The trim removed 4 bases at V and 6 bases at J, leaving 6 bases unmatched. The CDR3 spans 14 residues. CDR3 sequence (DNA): TGTGCCAGCAGCTCCACTAGCGCCTCCAATGAGCAGTTCTTC. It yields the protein CASSSTSASNEQFF.

The DNA for the CDR3 is TGTGCCAGCAGCATAGACAGGGCTGAGCAGCCCCAGCATTTT. This gives the protein CASSIDRAEQPQHF. The rearrangement uses TRBV28 and TRBJ1-5; the match to TRBD1 covers 7 bases. The CDR3 length is 14 residues. Losses at the gene ends were 6 bases for V and 7 bases for J; bases not matched to a gene: 9. In germline, CDR1 is MDHEN, CDR2 SYDVKM.

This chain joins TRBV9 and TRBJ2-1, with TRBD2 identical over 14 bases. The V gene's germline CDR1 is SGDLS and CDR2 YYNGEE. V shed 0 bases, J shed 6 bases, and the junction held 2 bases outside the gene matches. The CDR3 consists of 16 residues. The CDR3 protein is CASSVAGLAGVNEQFF. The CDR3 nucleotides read TGTGCCAGCAGCGTAGCGGGACTAGCGGGGGTCAATGAGCAGTTCTTC.

CDR3 DNA: TGTGCCAGCTCACCCCAGACAGGGGGGGTTCGGGATACGCAGTATTTT. Its protein is CASSPQTGGVRDTQYF. The chain couples TRBV18 to TRBJ2-3; 9 bases are a match to TRBD1. The CDR3 totals 16 residues. CDR1 and CDR2 from the germline V gene are KGHSH and LQKENI. The J segment lost 6 bases and the V segment lost 3 bases, leaving 10 bases of the junction unmatched. The whole variable domain, remainder taken from reference TRBV18 and TRBJ2-3, is NAGVMQNPRHLVRRRGQEARLRCSPMKGHSHVYWYRQLPEEGLKFMVYLQKENIIDESGMPKERFSAEFPKEGPSILRIQQVVRGDSAAYFCASSPQTGGVRDTQYFGPGTRLTVL.

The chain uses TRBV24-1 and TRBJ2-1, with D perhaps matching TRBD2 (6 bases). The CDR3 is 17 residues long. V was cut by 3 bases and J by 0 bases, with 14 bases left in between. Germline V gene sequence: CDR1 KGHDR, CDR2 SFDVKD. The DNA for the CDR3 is TGTGCCACCAGTGATCCCCGGCGGGGCGGCTCCTACAATGAGCAGTTCTTC. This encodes CATSDPRRGGSYNEQFF.

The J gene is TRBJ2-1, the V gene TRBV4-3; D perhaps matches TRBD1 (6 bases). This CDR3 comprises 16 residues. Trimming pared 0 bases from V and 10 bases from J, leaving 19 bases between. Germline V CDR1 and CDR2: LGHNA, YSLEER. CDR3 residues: CASSQDWGTKSWEQFF. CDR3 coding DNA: TGCGCCAGCAGCCAAGATTGGGGGACAAAGTCGTGGGAGCAGTTCTTC.

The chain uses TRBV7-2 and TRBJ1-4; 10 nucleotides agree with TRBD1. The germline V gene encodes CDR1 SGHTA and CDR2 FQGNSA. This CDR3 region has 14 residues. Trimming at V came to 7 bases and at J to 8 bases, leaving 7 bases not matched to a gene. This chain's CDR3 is CASNPDRGTEKLFF. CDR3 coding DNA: TGTGCCAGCAATCCGGACAGGGGGACGGAAAAACTGTTTTTT.

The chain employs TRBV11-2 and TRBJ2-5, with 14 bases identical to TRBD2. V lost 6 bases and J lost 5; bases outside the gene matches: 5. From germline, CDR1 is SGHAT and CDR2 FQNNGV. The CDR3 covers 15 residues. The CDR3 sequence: CASRKGLAGAETQYF. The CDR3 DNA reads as TGTGCCAGCAGAAAGGGACTAGCGGGGGCGGAGACCCAGTACTTC. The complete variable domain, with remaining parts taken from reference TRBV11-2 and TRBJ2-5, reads EAGVAQSPRYKIIEKRQSVAFWCNPISGHATLYWYQQILGQGPKLLIQFQNNGVVDDSQLPKDRFSAERLKGVDSTLKIQPAKLEDSAVYLCASRKGLAGAETQYFGPGTRLLVL.

The CDR3 nucleotides read TGTGCCAGTAGTCCCCCCCCAGGGGCGCTTTACAATGAGCAGTTCTTC. It encodes CASSPPPGALYNEQFF. The rearrangement joins TRBV19 to TRBJ2-1; D is perhaps TRBD1 (6 bases). The CDR3 sequence is 16 residues long. V was clipped by 5 bases and J by 4 bases, with 18 bases between them. Germline loops: CDR1 LNHDA, CDR2 SQIVND (reference sequence).

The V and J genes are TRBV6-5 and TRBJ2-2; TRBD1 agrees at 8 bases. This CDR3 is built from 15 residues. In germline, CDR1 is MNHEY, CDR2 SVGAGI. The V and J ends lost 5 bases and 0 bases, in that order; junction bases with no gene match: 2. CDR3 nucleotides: TGTGCCAGCAGTAGGGACAGGACGAACACCGGGGAGCTGTTTTTT. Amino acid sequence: CASSRDRTNTGELFF.

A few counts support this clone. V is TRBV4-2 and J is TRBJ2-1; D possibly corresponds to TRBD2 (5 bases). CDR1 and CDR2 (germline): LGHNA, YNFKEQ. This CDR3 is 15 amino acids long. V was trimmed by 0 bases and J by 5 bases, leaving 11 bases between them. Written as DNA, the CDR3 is TGTGCCAGCAGCCAAGATCGGGGTGCGGACAATGAGCAGTTCTTC. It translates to CASSQDRGADNEQFF.

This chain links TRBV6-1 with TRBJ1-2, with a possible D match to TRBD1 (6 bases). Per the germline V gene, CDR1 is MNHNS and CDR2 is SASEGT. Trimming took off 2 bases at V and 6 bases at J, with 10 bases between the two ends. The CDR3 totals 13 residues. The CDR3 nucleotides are TGTGCCAGCAGTGAACAGGCAGGGGATGGCTACACCTTC. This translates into CASSEQAGDGYTF.

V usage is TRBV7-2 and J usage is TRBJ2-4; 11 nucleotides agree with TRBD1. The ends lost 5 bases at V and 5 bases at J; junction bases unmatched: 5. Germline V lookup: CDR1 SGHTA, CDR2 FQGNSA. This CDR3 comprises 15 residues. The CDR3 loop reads CASSPGTGGQNIQYF. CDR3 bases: TGTGCCAGCAGCCCCGGGACAGGGGGTCAAAACATTCAGTACTTC. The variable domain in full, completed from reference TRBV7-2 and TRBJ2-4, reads GAGVSQSPSNKVTEKGKDVELRCDPISGHTALYWYRQSLGQGLEFLIYFQGNSAPDKSGLPSDRFSAERTGGSVSTLTIQRTQQEDSAVYLCASSPGTGGQNIQYFGAGTRLSVL.

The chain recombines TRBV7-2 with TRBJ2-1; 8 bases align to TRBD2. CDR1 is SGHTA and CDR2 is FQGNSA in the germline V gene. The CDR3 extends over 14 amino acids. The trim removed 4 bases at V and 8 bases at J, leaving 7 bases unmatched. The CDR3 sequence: CASSSGLGRDEQFF. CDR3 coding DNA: TGTGCCAGCAGCTCGGGACTAGGACGGGATGAGCAGTTCTTC.

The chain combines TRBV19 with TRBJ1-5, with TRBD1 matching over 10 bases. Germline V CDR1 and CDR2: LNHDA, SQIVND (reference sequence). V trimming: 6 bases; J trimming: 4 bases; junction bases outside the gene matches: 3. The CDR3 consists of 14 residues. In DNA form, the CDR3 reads TGTGCCAGTAGGAGACAGGGGGCTAATCAGCCCCAGCATTTT. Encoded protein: CASRRQGANQPQHF.

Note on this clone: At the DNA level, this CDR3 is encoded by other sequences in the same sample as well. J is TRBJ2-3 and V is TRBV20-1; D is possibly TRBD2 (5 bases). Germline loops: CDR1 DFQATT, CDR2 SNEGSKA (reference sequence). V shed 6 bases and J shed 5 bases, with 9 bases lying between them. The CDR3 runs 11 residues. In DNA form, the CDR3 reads TGCAGTGCCCCAGGACTAGATACGCAGTATTTT. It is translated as CSAPGLDTQYF.

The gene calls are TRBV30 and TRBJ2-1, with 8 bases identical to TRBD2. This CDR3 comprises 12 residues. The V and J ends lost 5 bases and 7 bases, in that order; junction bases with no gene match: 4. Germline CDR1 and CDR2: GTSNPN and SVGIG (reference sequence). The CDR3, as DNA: TGTGCCTGGGGGCGGGGGGTGAATGAGCAGTTCTTC. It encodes CAWGRGVNEQFF.

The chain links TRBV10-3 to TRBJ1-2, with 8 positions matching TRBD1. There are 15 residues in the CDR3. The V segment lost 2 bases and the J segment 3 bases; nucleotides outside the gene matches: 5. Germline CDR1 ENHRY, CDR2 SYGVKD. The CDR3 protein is CAISERSGGDYGYTF. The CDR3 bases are TGTGCCATCAGTGAGCGTTCAGGGGGCGACTATGGCTACACCTTC.

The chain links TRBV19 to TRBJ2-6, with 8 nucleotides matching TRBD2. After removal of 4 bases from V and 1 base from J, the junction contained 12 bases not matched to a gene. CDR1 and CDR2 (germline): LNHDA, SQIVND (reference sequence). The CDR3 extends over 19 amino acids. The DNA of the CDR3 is TGTGCCAGTAGTACCCCTCTGGGCGGGGGGAGGTCTGGGGCCAACGTCCTGACTTTC. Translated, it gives CASSTPLGGGRSGANVLTF.